The next 15 T cell receptor beta chains were all read from a single sample in a study of pediatric ulcerative colitis (dated by TCRdb to the late 2010s). Preparation of the library involved the immunoSEQ multiplex PCR assay. Drawn from immuneACCESS, this table holds only the in-frame rearrangements with V and J called that TCRdb kept. Clones are partly lost; checked studies trace under half to an unresolved V gene and leave the rest unexplained. The sample table holds approximately 32,000 clones, of which 82% were seen once. The ten largest account for about 4.5% of the sample. What was sequenced was blood. These TCRs come from a boy between 10 and 17 years old with severe ulcerative colitis.

The rearrangement joins TRBV4-3 to TRBJ1-2, with D tentatively TRBD1 (6 bases). Trimming removed 0 bases from V and 4 bases from J, with 12 bases in between. This CDR3 contains 15 residues. Germline lookup yields CDR1 LGHNA and CDR2 YSLEER. In nucleotides, the CDR3 is TGCGCCAGCAGCCAAGATAGGGGGGTTGCCTATGGCTACACCTTC. Encoded protein: CASSQDRGVAYGYTF.

This clone appeared a single time. The chain employs TRBV10-3 and TRBJ1-4; 7 bases are shared with TRBD1. The CDR3 consists of 15 residues. The J segment lost 7 bases and the V segment lost 6 bases, leaving 11 bases of the junction unmatched. Germline CDR1 reads ENHRY; CDR2 reads SYGVKD. The CDR3 protein is CAISYRQGVGEKLFF. The CDR3 bases are TGTGCCATCAGCTACCGGCAGGGGGTTGGTGAAAAACTGTTTTTT.

The chain uses TRBV7-2 and TRBJ2-3, with unresolved D. The CDR3 is 12 residues long. Trimming pared 4 bases from V and 2 bases from J, leaving 4 bases between. The germline gives CDR1 SGHTA, CDR2 FQGNSA. This chain's CDR3 is CASSSFTDTQYF. Written as DNA, the CDR3 is TGTGCCAGCAGCTCATTCACAGATACGCAGTATTTT.

V gene TRBV6-1 combines with J gene TRBJ1-6; D is unresolved. The germline gives CDR1 MNHNS, CDR2 SASEGT. CDR3 length: 14 residues. V lost 4 bases to trimming and J lost 4 bases, with 8 bases between them. CDR3 sequence: CASSVGRYNSPLHF. CDR3 DNA: TGTGCCAGCAGTGTAGGACGTTATAATTCACCCCTCCACTTT.

The genes are TRBV11-2 and TRBJ2-7; unclear D gene. The germline V gene encodes CDR1 SGHAT and CDR2 FQNNGV. The length of the CDR3 is 13 residues. Deletions cut 2 bases from V and 4 bases from J, with 9 bases between. CDR3 sequence reads: CASSLIAPYEQYF. In nucleotides, the CDR3 is TGTGCCAGCAGCTTAATTGCACCGTACGAGCAGTACTTC.

The CDR3, as DNA: TGTGCCAGCACCGGGACTAGCGGGGGGGACTCCTACAATGAGCAGTTCTTC. Its translation: CASTGTSGGDSYNEQFF. The rearrangement joins TRBV7-9 to TRBJ2-1; 16 nucleotides agree with TRBD2. With 7 bases clipped from V and 0 bases from J, the junction kept 3 bases outside the gene matches. From germline, CDR1 is SEHNR and CDR2 FQNEAQ (reference sequence). This CDR3 is built from 17 residues.

V usage is TRBV27 and J usage is TRBJ2-3; 8 bases are shared with TRBD2. J lost 7 bases, V lost 5 bases, and 14 bases had no gene match. CDR1 is MNHEY, CDR2 SMNVEV, per germline (reference sequence). CDR3 length: 16 residues. The CDR3 sequence: CASSLGNSGDLYTQYF. CDR3 DNA: TGTGCCAGCAGTCTCGGGAATAGCGGGGATTTATATACGCAGTATTTT.

The V and J genes are TRBV19 and TRBJ2-1; TRBD2 matches at 14 bases. The CDR3 contains 17 residues. V shed 4 bases and J 0 bases; nucleotides not matched to a gene: 2. The germline V gene encodes CDR1 LNHDA and CDR2 SQIVND (reference sequence). CDR3 in amino acids: CASSRTSGRSSYNEQFF. CDR3 bases: TGTGCCAGTAGTAGGACTAGCGGGAGGAGCTCCTACAATGAGCAGTTCTTC.

This clone was observed a handful of times. This rearrangement joins TRBV6-1 to TRBJ1-2; no definite D call. Germline assignment: CDR1 MNHNS and CDR2 SASEGT. The V and J ends lost 6 bases and 3 bases respectively, with 5 bases between them. The CDR3 spans 11 residues. The DNA of the CDR3 is TGTGCCAGCAGGACGGACTATGGCTACACCTTC. Translating gives CASRTDYGYTF.

DNA of the CDR3: TGTGCCAGCAGATTAGGACTAGCGGGCACAGATACGCAGTATTTT. Its protein product is CASRLGLAGTDTQYF. The chain carries TRBV2 and TRBJ2-3; 10 bases are a match to TRBD2. V lost 6 bases and J lost 1; bases outside the gene matches: 4. Germline values: CDR1 SNHLY, CDR2 FYNNEI. The CDR3 runs 15 residues.

This rearrangement joins TRBV7-9 to TRBJ2-5; D unresolved. This CDR3 is built from 15 residues. Trimming left V 3 bases short and J 1 base short, with 12 bases between. CDR1 and CDR2 from the germline V gene are SEHNR and FQNEAQ (reference sequence). CDR3: CASSFGSQFQETQYF. CDR3 DNA sequence: TGTGCCAGCAGCTTCGGTAGTCAGTTCCAAGAGACCCAGTACTTC.

The rearrangement links TRBV12-5 to TRBJ2-7; no reliable D call. This CDR3 has 10 residues. Trimming took 2 bases from V and 7 from J, leaving 3 bases between them. Germline V gene sequence: CDR1 LGHNT, CDR2 FRNRAP. The CDR3 DNA follows: TGTGCTAGTGGTTTGAGGGAGCAGTACTTC. It yields the protein CASGLREQYF.

This clone is labeled medium-sized. The chain combines TRBV6-5 with TRBJ1-2, with 9 bases fitting TRBD1. V dropped 5 bases and J dropped 1; count of bases not matched to a gene: 5. CDR3 length: 15 amino acids. Germline CDR1 MNHEY, CDR2 SVGAGI. For the CDR3, the DNA is TGTGCCAGCAGTACCCGACAGGGGGGTAACTATGGCTACACCTTC. It encodes CASSTRQGGNYGYTF.

The chain has TRBV27 and TRBJ1-5; D is uncertain. Germline V lookup: CDR1 MNHEY, CDR2 SMNVEV (reference sequence). The CDR3 length is 14 residues. V shed 3 bases and J shed 0 bases, with 6 bases lying between them. This CDR3 is CASSFPYSNQPQHF. For the CDR3, the DNA is TGTGCCAGCAGTTTCCCCTATAGCAATCAGCCCCAGCATTTT.

This chain links TRBV13 with TRBJ2-3, with D unclear. Germline V gene lookup returns CDR1 PRHDT and CDR2 FYEKMQ (reference sequence). The germline V and J ends were trimmed by 4 bases and 1 base, with 15 bases remaining between them. The CDR3 runs 16 residues. For the CDR3, the DNA is TGTGCCAGCAGCTCCGACCCTGGAATAGGCACAGATACGCAGTATTTT. Translating gives CASSSDPGIGTDTQYF.